This T cell receptor beta chain was recorded in a study of blood T cell repertoires in COVID-19. About the study: The United States, Italy and Spain were the sources of the acute and convalescent COVID-19 samples. From T cells, B-cell-depleted T cells, or PBMCs came the material, which was cDNA or gDNA.

Authors' methods: Estimation of nucleated cell counts relied on the amplification of reference gene primers. The protocol was immunoSEQ multiplex PCR, while the TCRdb copy is restricted to in-frame clones and leaves out a portion. V and J calls plus clone size are reproduced from that table; the DNA served to infer D and trimming. This table holds roughly 250,000 clones, 82% found once. About this clone: The junction departs from the called germline gene at one end, perhaps through a read error.

Germline CDR1 and CDR2: MDHEN and SYDVKM. This CDR3 has 13 amino acids. The chain links TRBV28 to TRBJ2-5; 8 bases fit TRBD2. Material: peripheral blood. This TCR was sampled from a woman of 80 years or more with active or convalescent COVID-19. The CDR3 spells CASSLYREGRFHF. The CDR3 coding sequence is TGTGCCAGCAGTTTATACCGGGAGGGCCGCTTTCACTTC.